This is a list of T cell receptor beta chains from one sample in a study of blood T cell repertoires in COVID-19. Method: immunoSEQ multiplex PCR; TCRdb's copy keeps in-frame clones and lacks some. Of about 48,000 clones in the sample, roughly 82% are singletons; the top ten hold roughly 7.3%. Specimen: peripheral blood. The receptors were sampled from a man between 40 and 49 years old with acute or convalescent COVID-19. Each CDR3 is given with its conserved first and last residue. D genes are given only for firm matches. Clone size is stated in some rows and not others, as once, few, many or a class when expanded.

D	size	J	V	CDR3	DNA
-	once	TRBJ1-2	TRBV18	CASSPNPIRTAVHGYTF	TGTGCCAGCTCACCAAACCCGATAAGGACAGCAGTCCATGGCTACACCTTC
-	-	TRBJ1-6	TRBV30	CAWSTARSSYNSPLHF	TGTGCCTGGAGTACCGCAAGGAGCTCCTATAATTCACCCCTCCACTTT
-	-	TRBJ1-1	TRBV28	CASRSQAQGNTEAFF	TGTGCCAGCAGATCACAGGCCCAAGGGAACACTGAAGCTTTCTTT
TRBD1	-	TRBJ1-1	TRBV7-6	CASSLAPNSLQGYELNTEAFF	TGTGCCAGCAGCTTAGCCCCAAATAGCCTACAGGGGTATGAACTGAACACTGAAGCTTTCTTT
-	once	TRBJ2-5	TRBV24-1	CATSDLKGEGETQYF	TGTGCCACCAGTGATTTAAAGGGGGAGGGGGAGACCCAGTACTTC
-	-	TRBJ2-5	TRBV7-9	CASSLVGPQDF	TGTGCCAGCAGCTTAGTTGGTCCCCAGGACTTC
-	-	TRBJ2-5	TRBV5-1	CASSLTSREETQYF	TGCGCCAGCAGCTTGACTAGCAGAGAAGAGACCCAGTACTTC
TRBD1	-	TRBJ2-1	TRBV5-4	CASSLGGGLSDEQFF	TGTGCCAGCAGCTTGGGAGGGGGCCTTAGTGATGAGCAGTTCTTC
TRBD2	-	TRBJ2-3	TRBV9	CASSVQGGVRTDTQYF	TGTGCCAGCAGCGTACAGGGAGGGGTAAGGACAGATACGCAGTATTTT
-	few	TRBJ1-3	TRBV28	CASSYGGTFSGNTIYF	TGTGCCAGCAGTTACGGGGGGACCTTTTCTGGAAACACCATATATTTT
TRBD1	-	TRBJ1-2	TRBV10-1	CASSEQQGVYGYTF	TGCGCCAGCAGTGAGCAACAGGGGGTCTACGGCTACACCTTC
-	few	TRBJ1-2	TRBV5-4	CASSPNQQGNYGYTF	TGTGCCAGCAGCCCCAACCAACAGGGTAACTATGGCTACACCTTC
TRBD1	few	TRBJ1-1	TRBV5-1	CASSLGQGSPEAFF	TGCGCCAGCAGCTTGGGACAGGGGTCCCCTGAAGCTTTCTTT
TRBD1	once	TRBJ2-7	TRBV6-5	CASSTGQGLPGQYF	TGTGCCAGTTCGACCGGACAGGGATTACCTGGGCAGTACTTC
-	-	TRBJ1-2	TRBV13	CASSFYRGDYGYTF	TGTGCCAGCAGCTTTTATAGGGGCGACTATGGCTACACCTTC
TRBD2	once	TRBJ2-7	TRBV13	CASSLTQGLAGRSPEYEQYF	TGTGCCAGCAGCTTAACCCAGGGACTAGCGGGGAGATCCCCCGAGTACGAGCAGTACTTC
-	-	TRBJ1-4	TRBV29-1	CSVEDSQGVANEKLFF	TGCAGCGTTGAAGATTCACAGGGCGTAGCTAATGAAAAACTGTTTTTT
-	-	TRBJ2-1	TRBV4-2	CASSQGHGSYNEQFF	TGTGCCAGCAGCCAAGGACATGGCTCCTACAATGAGCAGTTCTTC
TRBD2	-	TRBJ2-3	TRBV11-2	CASSLHSTSGGLTDTQYF	TGTGCCAGCAGCCTACACTCGACTAGCGGGGGGTTGACAGATACGCAGTATTTT
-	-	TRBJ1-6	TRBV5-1	CASSSGLSYNSPLHF	TGCGCCAGCAGCTCGGGACTCTCCTATAATTCACCCCTCCACTTT
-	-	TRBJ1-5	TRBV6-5	CASSYSKVGRNQPQHF	TGTGCCAGCAGTTACTCGAAGGTTGGGCGCAATCAGCCCCAGCATTTT
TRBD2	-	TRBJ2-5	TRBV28	CASIRAGIKETQYF	TGTGCCAGCATTCGAGCGGGGATCAAAGAGACCCAGTACTTC
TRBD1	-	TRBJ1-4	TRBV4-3	CASSQDLLKGQGSEKLFF	TGCGCCAGCAGCCAAGATCTCTTAAAGGGACAGGGAAGCGAAAAACTGTTTTTT
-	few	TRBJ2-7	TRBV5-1	CASSLLPVTHEQYF	TGCGCCAGCAGCTTGCTTCCAGTCACCCACGAGCAGTACTTC
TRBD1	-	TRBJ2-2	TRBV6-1	CASSVSQGANTGELFF	TGTGCCAGCAGTGTGTCTCAGGGGGCGAACACCGGGGAGCTGTTTTTT
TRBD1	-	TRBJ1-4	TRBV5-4	CASSSTGDEKLFF	TGTGCCAGCAGCTCGACAGGGGATGAAAAACTGTTTTTT
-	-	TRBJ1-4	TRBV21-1	CASSKARDEKLFF	TGTGCCAGCAGCAAAGCCCGGGATGAAAAACTGTTTTTT
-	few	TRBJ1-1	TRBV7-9	CASSAFTGTPNTEAFF	TGTGCCAGCAGCGCCTTTACCGGGACACCGAACACTGAAGCTTTCTTT
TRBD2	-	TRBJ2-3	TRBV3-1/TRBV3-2	CASSLPLGIAGSFADTQYF	TGTGCCAGCAGCCTCCCCCTTGGTATAGCGGGGAGCTTCGCAGATACGCAGTATTTT
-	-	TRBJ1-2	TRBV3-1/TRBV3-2	CASSLGAYGYTF	TGTGCCAGCAGCCTAGGGGCCTATGGCTACACCTTC
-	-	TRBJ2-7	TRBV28	CASSGSGGYYEQYF	TGTGCCAGCAGTGGATCAGGGGGGTACTACGAGCAGTACTTC
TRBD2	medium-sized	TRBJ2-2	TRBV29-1	CSVPREGTGELFF	TGCAGCGTCCCCAGGGAGGGGACCGGGGAGCTGTTTTTT
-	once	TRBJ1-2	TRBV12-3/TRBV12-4	CASAAVVGYGYTF	TGTGCCAGCGCGGCAGTCGTCGGCTATGGCTACACCTTC